This passage covers 5 T cell receptor beta chains from one sample sequenced in a study of blood T cells in healthy people across ages. A sample-barcoded 5' primer and a J-beta primer mix were used in a second PCR of about 7 to 12 cycles. TCRdb used MiXCR to reprocess the 5' RACE reads, holding one entry per CDR3 protein. The top ten hold approximately 20% of the sample, which has about 1 million distinct CDR3 sequences, less than 50% seen once. The sample comprised blood. The receptors shown here come from a woman between 55 and 75 years old in good health.

This clonotype was recorded a few times. This chain joins TRBV3-1 and TRBJ1-5; the D is unclear. The CDR3 spans 15 residues. Trimming cost V 4 bases and J 1 base, with 11 bases left between them. Germline V lookup: CDR1 LGHDT, CDR2 YNNKEL (reference sequence). In nucleotides, the CDR3 is TGTGCCAGCAGCCGGGGTGTGGAGAGCAATCAGCCCCAGCATTTT. Translation: CASSRGVESNQPQHF. Looking up the rest from reference TRBV3-1 and TRBJ1-5 gives the full variable domain: DTAVSQTPKYLVTQMGNDKSIKCEQNLGHDTMYWYKQDSKKFLKIMFSYNNKELIINETVPNRFSPKSPDKAHLNLHINSLELGDSAVYFCASSRGVESNQPQHFGDGTRLSIL.

This clonotype was seen more than once but under ten times. This sequence joins TRBV20-1 and TRBJ2-7; possibly TRBD2 for D (6 bases). In germline, CDR1 is DFQATT, CDR2 SNEGSKA (reference sequence). Trimming took 5 bases from V and 7 from J, leaving 21 bases between them. This CDR3 is 14 amino acids long. DNA of the CDR3: TGCAGTGCTGACACCCCCACCCTGGCGGGAGAGCAGTACTTC. This gives the protein CSADTPTLAGEQYF.

This clonotype showed up just once. The V call is TRBV29-1, the J call TRBJ2-3; TRBD1 aligns across 7 bases. The CDR3 is 14 amino acids. Germline V gene sequence: CDR1 SQVTM, CDR2 ANQGSEA. The junction had 13 bases not matched to a gene; V was cut back by 8 bases and J by 5 bases. The CDR3 DNA reads TGCAGCACTGGGGGTGACAGGGCGGGAGATACGCAGTATTTT. It translates to CSTGGDRAGDTQYF.

The genes are TRBV5-1 and TRBJ1-1; D unresolved. Trimming cost V 3 bases and J 7 bases, with 10 bases left between them. Germline CDR1 reads SGHRS; CDR2 reads YFSETQ. This CDR3 has 12 amino acids. The CDR3 nucleotides read TGCGCCAGCAGCTCTGGGGTATTTGAAGCTTTCTTT. This encodes CASSSGVFEAFF.

Note on this clonotype: Because the CDR3 is missing its conserved closing phenylalanine or tryptophan, this is likely a read error. J is TRBJ2-3 and V is TRBV9; D uncertain. V was trimmed by 3 bases and J by 0 bases, leaving 14 bases between them. The germline V gene has CDR1 SGDLS and CDR2 YYNGEE. CDR3 length: 16 amino acids. CDR3 sequence reads: CASSAGDGRSTDTQYV. The CDR3 region has the DNA TGTGCCAGCAGCGCGGGCGATGGCCGAAGCACAGATACGCAGTATGTT.